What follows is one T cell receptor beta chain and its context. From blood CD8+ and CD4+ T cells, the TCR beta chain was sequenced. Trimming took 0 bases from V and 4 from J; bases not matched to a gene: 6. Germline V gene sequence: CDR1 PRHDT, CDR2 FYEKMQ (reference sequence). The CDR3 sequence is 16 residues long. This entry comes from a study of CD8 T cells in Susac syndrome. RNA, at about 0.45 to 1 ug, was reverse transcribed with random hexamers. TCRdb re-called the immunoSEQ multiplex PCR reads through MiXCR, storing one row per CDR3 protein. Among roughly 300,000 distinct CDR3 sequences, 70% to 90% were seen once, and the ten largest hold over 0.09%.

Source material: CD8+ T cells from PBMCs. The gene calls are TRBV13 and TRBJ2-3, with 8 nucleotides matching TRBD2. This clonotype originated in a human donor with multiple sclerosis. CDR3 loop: CASSLGFRAGADTQYF. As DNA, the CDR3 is TGTGCCAGCAGCTTAGGATTCCGAGCGGGAGCAGATACGCAGTATTTT.